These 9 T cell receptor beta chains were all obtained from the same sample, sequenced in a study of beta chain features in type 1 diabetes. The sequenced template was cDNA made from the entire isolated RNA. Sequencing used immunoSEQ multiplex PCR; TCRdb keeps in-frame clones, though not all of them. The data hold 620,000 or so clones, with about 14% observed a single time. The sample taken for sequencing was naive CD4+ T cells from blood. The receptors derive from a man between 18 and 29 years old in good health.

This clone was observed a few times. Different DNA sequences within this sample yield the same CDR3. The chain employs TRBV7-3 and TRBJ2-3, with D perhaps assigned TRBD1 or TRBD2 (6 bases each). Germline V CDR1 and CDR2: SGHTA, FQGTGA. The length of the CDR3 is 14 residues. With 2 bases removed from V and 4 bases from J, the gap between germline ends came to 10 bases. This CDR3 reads CASSLSGGPDTQYF. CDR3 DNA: TGTGCCAGCAGCTTATCCGGGGGCCCAGATACGCAGTATTTT. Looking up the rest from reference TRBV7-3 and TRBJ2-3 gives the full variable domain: GAGVSQTPSNKVTEKGKYVELRCDPISGHTALYWYRQSLGQGPEFLIYFQGTGAADDSGLPNDRFFAVRPEGSVSTLKIQRTERGDSAVYLCASSLSGGPDTQYFGPGTRLTVL.

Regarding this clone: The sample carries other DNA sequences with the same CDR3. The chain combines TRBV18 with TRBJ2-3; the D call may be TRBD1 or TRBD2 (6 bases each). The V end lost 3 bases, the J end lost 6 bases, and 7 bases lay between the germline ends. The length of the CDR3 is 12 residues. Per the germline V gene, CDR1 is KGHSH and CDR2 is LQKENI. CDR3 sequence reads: CASSPGGDTQYF. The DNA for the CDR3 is TGTGCCAGCTCACCGGGGGGCGATACGCAGTATTTT.

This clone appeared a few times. The DNA for the CDR3 is TGCAGCGGTGAGAGGGACGCCGGAGGGACTCAGTACTTC. This gives the protein CSGERDAGGTQYF. The V call is TRBV29-1, the J call TRBJ2-4; D is perhaps TRBD2 (6 bases). V dropped 7 bases and J dropped 12 bases, with 22 bases sitting between them. Germline CDR1 reads SQVTM; CDR2 reads ANQGSEA. CDR3 size: 13 residues.

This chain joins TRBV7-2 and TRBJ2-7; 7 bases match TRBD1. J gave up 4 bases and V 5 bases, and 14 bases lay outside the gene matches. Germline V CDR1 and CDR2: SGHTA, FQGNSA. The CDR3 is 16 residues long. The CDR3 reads CASSLTRDSAAYEQYF. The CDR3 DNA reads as TGTGCCAGCAGCCTAACCCGGGACAGCGCTGCGTACGAGCAGTACTTC.

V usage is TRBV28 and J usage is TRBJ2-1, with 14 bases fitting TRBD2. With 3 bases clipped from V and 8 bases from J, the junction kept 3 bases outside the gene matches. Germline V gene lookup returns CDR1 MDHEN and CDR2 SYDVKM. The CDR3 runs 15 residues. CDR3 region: CASSFGTSGSYEQFF. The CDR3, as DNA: TGTGCCAGCAGTTTCGGGACTAGCGGGAGCTATGAGCAGTTCTTC. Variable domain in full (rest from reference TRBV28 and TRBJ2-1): DVKVTQSSRYLVKRTGEKVFLECVQDMDHENMFWYRQDPGLGLRLIYFSYDVKMKEKGDIPEGYSVSREKKERFSLILESASTNQTSMYLCASSFGTSGSYEQFFGPGTRLTVL.

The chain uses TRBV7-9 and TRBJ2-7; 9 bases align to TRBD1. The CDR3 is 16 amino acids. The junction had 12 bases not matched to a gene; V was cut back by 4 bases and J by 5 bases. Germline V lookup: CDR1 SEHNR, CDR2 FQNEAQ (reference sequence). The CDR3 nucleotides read TGTGCCAGCAGCTCCGTGAAAGGGACAGGGATCCACGAGCAGTACTTC. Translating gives CASSSVKGTGIHEQYF.

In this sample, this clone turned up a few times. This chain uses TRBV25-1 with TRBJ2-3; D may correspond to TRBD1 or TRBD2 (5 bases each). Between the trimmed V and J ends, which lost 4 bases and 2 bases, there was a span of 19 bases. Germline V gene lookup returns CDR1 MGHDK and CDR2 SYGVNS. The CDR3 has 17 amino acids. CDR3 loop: CASSVPWDATHTDTQYF. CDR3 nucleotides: TGTGCCAGCAGTGTCCCCTGGGACGCCACGCACACAGATACGCAGTATTTT.

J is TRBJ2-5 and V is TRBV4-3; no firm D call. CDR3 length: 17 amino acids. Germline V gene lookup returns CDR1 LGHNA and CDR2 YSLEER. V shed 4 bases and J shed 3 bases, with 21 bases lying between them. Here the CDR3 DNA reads TGCGCCAGCAGCCTAAACCGGGCGGCAGCCAGTAAAGAGACCCAGTACTTC. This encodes CASSLNRAAASKETQYF.

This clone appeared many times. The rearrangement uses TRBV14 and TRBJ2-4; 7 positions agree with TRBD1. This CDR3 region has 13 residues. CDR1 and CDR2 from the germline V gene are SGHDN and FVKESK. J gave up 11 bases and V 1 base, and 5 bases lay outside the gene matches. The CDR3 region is CASSQGQGLVQYF. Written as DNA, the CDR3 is TGTGCCAGCAGCCAAGGACAGGGTCTTGTTCAGTACTTC.